The 25 T cell receptor beta chains presented below share a single source sample, sequenced in a study of shared clonotypes between healthy human individuals (dated by TCRdb to the early 2020s). Libraries were built with the immunoSEQ multiplex PCR assay. The table was pulled from immuneACCESS by TCRdb, which kept in-frame rearrangements only. Such tables lose some clones; where checked, under half of the loss comes from unresolved V genes, and the rest has no known cause. The table for this sample lists nearly 600,000 clones; nearly 97% of them were counted only once. The ten largest clones capture 0.1% to 0.11% of the sample. CD8 naive samples were obtained by positive selection for CCR7 among CD45RO-negative cells, yielding a CD45RA+CCR7+ population from which TemRA cells were excluded. Sequencing used naive CD8+ T cells sorted from blood. Taken with the paper, the label for cell subset or site translates to: CD45RA+CCR7+. The receptors stem from a woman aged 25 to 39 in good health.

The J gene is TRBJ1-6, the V gene TRBV30, with 8 bases aligning to TRBD1. V trimming: 2 bases; J trimming: 6 bases; junction bases outside the gene matches: 6. This CDR3 is built from 15 residues. Germline V lookup: CDR1 GTSNPN, CDR2 SVGIG (reference sequence). This chain's CDR3 is CAWSIWTGSNSPLHF. As DNA, the CDR3 is TGTGCCTGGAGTATCTGGACAGGGAGTAATTCACCCCTCCACTTT. Supplemented by reference TRBV30 and TRBJ1-6, the full variable domain reads SQTIHQWPATLVQPVGSPLSLECTVEGTSNPNLYWYRQAAGRGLQLLFYSVGIGQISSEVPQNLSASRPQDRQFILSSKKLLLSDSGFYLCAWSIWTGSNSPLHFGNGTRLTVT.

The chain links TRBV27 to TRBJ2-2; perhaps TRBD2 as D (5 bases). CDR3 size: 14 residues. V was trimmed by 5 bases and J by 2 bases, leaving 9 bases between them. The germline gives CDR1 MNHEY, CDR2 SMNVEV (reference sequence). CDR3 sequence: CASSPRVNTGELFF. Here the CDR3 DNA reads TGTGCCAGCAGTCCGAGGGTTAACACCGGGGAGCTGTTTTTT.

The chain recombines TRBV4-1 with TRBJ2-1; 10 nucleotides line up with TRBD2. Germline assignment: CDR1 MGHRA and CDR2 YSYEKL. This CDR3 has 16 amino acids. Germline trimming cut 0 bases from V and 9 bases from J; bases unmatched to any gene: 8. This CDR3 reads CASSQEASGSIGEQFF. The CDR3 DNA reads as TGCGCCAGCAGCCAAGAGGCTAGCGGGAGTATTGGTGAGCAGTTCTTC.

V and J are TRBV28 and TRBJ2-3; D is undetermined. This CDR3 comprises 12 residues. Trimming took 6 bases from V and 5 from J, leaving 9 bases between them. Germline values: CDR1 MDHEN, CDR2 SYDVKM. Here the CDR3 reads CASSLGIDTQYF. CDR3 in DNA: TGTGCCAGCAGCCTGGGTATAGATACGCAGTATTTT.

This clone was counted once. This sequence joins TRBV5-1 and TRBJ1-1, with 7 bases identical to TRBD1. Germline trimming cut 3 bases from V and 1 base from J; bases unmatched to any gene: 6. Germline V gene lookup returns CDR1 SGHRS and CDR2 YFSETQ. The length of the CDR3 is 15 residues. The CDR3 sequence: CASSWMTGSNTEAFF. Here the CDR3 DNA reads TGCGCCAGCAGCTGGATGACAGGGTCGAACACTGAAGCTTTCTTT.

The genes are TRBV2 and TRBJ1-4; D unresolved. Germline V CDR1 and CDR2: SNHLY, FYNNEI. V lost 8 bases and J lost 7, with 8 bases in between. CDR3 length equals 11 residues. The CDR3 sequence is CASAYGEKLFF. CDR3 in DNA: TGTGCCAGCGCGTACGGTGAAAAACTGTTTTTT.

The chain couples TRBV28 to TRBJ2-7; D is possibly TRBD2 (6 bases). The V end was cut by 3 bases, the J end by 6 bases, with 15 bases between. The CDR3 spans 14 residues. The V gene's germline CDR1 is MDHEN and CDR2 SYDVKM. CDR3 protein: CASSFIPGVGEQYF. DNA of the CDR3: TGTGCCAGCAGTTTTATTCCGGGAGTGGGCGAGCAGTACTTC. The full variable domain, rest sourced from reference TRBV28 and TRBJ2-7, is DVKVTQSSRYLVKRTGEKVFLECVQDMDHENMFWYRQDPGLGLRLIYFSYDVKMKEKGDIPEGYSVSREKKERFSLILESASTNQTSMYLCASSFIPGVGEQYFGPGTRLTVT.

This chain joins TRBV11-2 and TRBJ2-2; D tentatively reads TRBD1 or TRBD2 (5 bases each). V lost 4 bases and J lost 0, with 6 bases in between. The CDR3 extends over 14 amino acids. Germline V gives CDR1 SGHAT, CDR2 FQNNGV. CDR3 amino acids: CASSSGPNTGELFF. CDR3 sequence (DNA): TGTGCCAGCAGCTCGGGACCGAACACCGGGGAGCTGTTTTTT.

V gene TRBV5-4 combines with J gene TRBJ1-2, with D unresolved. This CDR3 is 14 amino acids long. The germline V gene has CDR1 SGHNT and CDR2 YYREEE (reference sequence). Trimming stripped 2 bases from V and 3 bases from J, with 11 bases between. Here the CDR3 DNA reads TGTGCCAGCAGCTTTTACCCAGACGACTATGGCTACACCTTC. It codes for CASSFYPDDYGYTF.

The chain combines TRBV7-9 with TRBJ1-5; D unresolved. CDR3 length: 15 amino acids. Germline-derived CDR1 and CDR2 are SEHNR and FQNEAQ (reference sequence). V was pared by 8 bases and J by 2 bases, with 16 bases between. Here the CDR3 DNA reads TGTGCCAGCCACCTACCCCGCGATCGCAATCAGCCCCAGCATTTT. Protein: CASHLPRDRNQPQHF.

The chain couples TRBV4-1 to TRBJ2-5; 7 bases map to TRBD2. CDR1 is MGHRA and CDR2 is YSYEKL in the germline V gene. This CDR3 contains 15 residues. With 2 bases clipped from V and 7 bases from J, the junction kept 10 bases outside the gene matches. In DNA form, the CDR3 reads TGCGCCAGCAGCCAATGGTGGGGGGGTGAAGGGACCCAGTACTTC. It codes for CASSQWWGGEGTQYF.

V and J are TRBV15 and TRBJ1-5; D possibly corresponds to TRBD1 (6 bases). This CDR3 has 18 residues. CDR1 and CDR2 (germline): LNHNV, YYDKDF (reference sequence). Trimming removed 3 bases at V and 1 base at J, with 19 bases between. Here the CDR3 DNA reads TGTGCCACCAGCAGCCCCCCGGGACACCCTCGGAGCAATCAGCCCCAGCATTTT. Amino acids: CATSSPPGHPRSNQPQHF.

This sequence joins TRBV14 and TRBJ2-7; D unresolved. The V gene lost 0 bases and the J gene lost 2 bases, with 5 bases spanning the gap. CDR3 length: 13 residues. The V gene's germline CDR1 is SGHDN and CDR2 FVKESK. In nucleotides, the CDR3 is TGTGCCAGCAGCCAAGATTATCCCTACGAGCAGTACTTC. It encodes CASSQDYPYEQYF. Full variable domain (rest looked up from reference TRBV14 and TRBJ2-7): EAGVTQFPSHSVIEKGQTVTLRCDPISGHDNLYWYRRVMGKEIKFLLHFVKESKQDESGMPNNRFLAERTGGTYSTLKVQPAELEDSGVYFCASSQDYPYEQYFGPGTRLTVT.

The chain is built from TRBV2 and TRBJ2-2, with D possibly matching TRBD2 (6 bases). This CDR3 is 12 amino acids long. Germline CDR1 SNHLY, CDR2 FYNNEI. Trimming shortened V by 7 bases and J by 4 bases, and 7 bases separated the two germline ends. The DNA of the CDR3 is TGTGCCAGCATCGGGGGCACCGGGGAGCTGTTTTTT. It yields the protein CASIGGTGELFF.

J is TRBJ1-4 and V is TRBV2; no firm D call. The CDR3 covers 15 residues. CDR1 is SNHLY and CDR2 is FYNNEI in the germline V gene. V lost 8 bases and J lost 0, with 13 bases in between. CDR3 nucleotides: TGTGCCAGCGTAAGGGCACGAGCAACTAATGAAAAACTGTTTTTT. Residues: CASVRARATNEKLFF.

V gene TRBV4-1 combines with J gene TRBJ1-4; D is uncertain. The CDR3 is 13 amino acids. V shed 1 base and J shed 6 bases, with 6 bases lying between them. Per the germline V gene, CDR1 is MGHRA and CDR2 is YSYEKL. CDR3 sequence reads: CASSQGFDEKLFF. The CDR3 nucleotides read TGCGCCAGCAGCCAAGGGTTCGATGAAAAACTGTTTTTT.

This clone occurred once. The chain couples TRBV7-9 to TRBJ2-7; 7 bases align to TRBD2. After removal of 4 bases from V and 7 bases from J, the junction contained 10 bases not matched to a gene. CDR1 and CDR2 from the germline V gene are SEHNR and FQNEAQ (reference sequence). The CDR3 is made up of 14 amino acids. The CDR3 reads CASSSPLGGSEQYF. In nucleotides, the CDR3 is TGTGCCAGCAGCTCCCCGCTGGGAGGGTCTGAGCAGTACTTC.

The CDR3 reads CASSQSGLDHTGELFF. CDR3 sequence (DNA): TGTGCCAGCAGCCAATCAGGTCTGGATCACACCGGGGAGCTGTTTTTT. The chain has TRBV16 and TRBJ2-2; D is ambiguous. The CDR3 contains 16 residues. The V gene's germline CDR1 is KGHSY and CDR2 FQNENV. With 0 bases removed from V and 3 bases from J, the gap between germline ends came to 11 bases.

CDR3 nucleotides: TGTGCCAGCACCCTCGGGACAGGTCTCCCTGGCTACACCTTC. It encodes CASTLGTGLPGYTF. This chain joins TRBV28 and TRBJ1-2; TRBD1 matches at 8 bases. V trimming: 7 bases; J trimming: 7 bases; junction bases outside the gene matches: 11. The CDR3 has 14 amino acids. Per the germline V gene, CDR1 is MDHEN and CDR2 is SYDVKM.

The chain links TRBV27 to TRBJ1-5; unclear D gene. Trimming took 2 bases from V and 6 from J, leaving 20 bases between them. CDR1 is MNHEY, CDR2 SMNVEV, per germline (reference sequence). The CDR3 contains 17 residues. The CDR3, as DNA: TGTGCCAGCAGTTTAGGGTACGTGGGGTCGCTAGGTCAGCCCCAGCATTTT. Translating gives CASSLGYVGSLGQPQHF.

The chain combines TRBV7-9 with TRBJ2-5; a possible D gene is TRBD2 (6 bases). In germline, CDR1 is SEHNR, CDR2 FQNEAQ (reference sequence). The CDR3 sequence is 12 residues long. The germline V and J ends were trimmed by 8 bases and 2 bases, with 9 bases remaining between them. The CDR3 region has the DNA TGTGCCAGCGGGGGGAGACAAGAGACCCAGTACTTC. Protein: CASGGRQETQYF.

This clone appeared a single time. Other DNA sequences in this sample translate to the same CDR3. The rearrangement links TRBV2 to TRBJ2-7; D remains unclear. The CDR3 length is 12 residues. V was pared by 3 bases and J by 0 bases, with 3 bases between. The germline CDR1 and CDR2 sequences are SNHLY and FYNNEI. The CDR3 DNA is TGTGCCAGCAGTGACCCCTCCTACGAGCAGTACTTC. Protein sequence: CASSDPSYEQYF.

V and J are TRBV16 and TRBJ2-7; D could derive from TRBD1 or TRBD2 (5 bases each). V lost 4 bases and J lost 2, with 12 bases in between. Germline CDR1 KGHSY, CDR2 FQNENV. The CDR3 runs to 14 residues. CDR3 nucleotide sequence: TGTGCCAGCAGCCCCTACATGGGACCCTACGAGCAGTACTTC. It translates to CASSPYMGPYEQYF.

The sample holds one count of this clone. The chain combines TRBV7-9 with TRBJ1-2, with D possibly TRBD1 on 5 matching bases. The CDR3 loop spans 14 amino acids. Trimming removed 5 bases from V and 6 bases from J, with 16 bases in between. CDR1 is SEHNR and CDR2 is FQNEAQ in the germline V gene (reference sequence). CDR3: CASSVSGGVNGYTF. CDR3 DNA sequence: TGTGCCAGCAGCGTCAGCGGGGGGGTTAATGGCTACACCTTC. Using reference TRBV7-9 and TRBJ1-2 for the parts outside the CDR3, the full variable domain is DTGVSQNPRHKITKRGQNVTFRCDPISEHNRLYWYRQTLGQGPEFLTYFQNEAQLEKSRLLSDRFSAERPKGSFSTLEIQRTEQGDSAMYLCASSVSGGVNGYTFGSGTRLTVV.

The CDR3 sequence is CASTTDRGKFYEQYF. CDR3 nucleotides: TGCGCCAGCACCACGGACAGGGGGAAATTCTACGAGCAGTACTTC. V is TRBV10-2 and J is TRBJ2-7; TRBD1 agrees at 10 bases. The germline gives CDR1 WSHSY, CDR2 SAAADI. With V trimmed by 7 bases and J by 3 bases, 9 bases remained unmatched. The CDR3 length is 15 residues.